What follows are 24 T cell receptor beta chains derived from one specimen sequenced in a study of T cells in Graves' hyperthyroidism and ophthalmopathy. Amplified TCR beta CDR3 regions came from RNA transcripts. HTBI primers were the set used in a first-round RT-PCR of the TCR CDR3. MiXCR, applied by TCRdb to the multiplex PCR reads, yields one record per CDR3 protein. The repertoire holds 600,000 to 850,000 distinct CDR3 sequences, roughly 20% seen once, with over 15% in the top ten. The specimen sequenced was blood. The receptors here all came from a woman aged 50 to 60 with Graves' hyperthyroidism that later progressed to Graves' ophthalmopathy.

This clonotype has only a few counts. The gene calls are TRBV5-4 and TRBJ2-3; 7 bases agree with TRBD1. CDR3 length: 15 residues. Per the germline V gene, CDR1 is SGHNT and CDR2 is YYREEE (reference sequence). V dropped 4 bases and J dropped 3; count of bases not matched to a gene: 8. The CDR3 DNA sequence: TGTGCCAGCAGCCCCCGACAGGGTGAAACAGATACGCAGTATTTT. Amino acids: CASSPRQGETDTQYF.

This clonotype has ten or more counts. V is TRBV7-3 and J is TRBJ2-1, with TRBD2 identical over 7 bases. Germline assignment: CDR1 SGHTA and CDR2 FQGTGA. V shed 4 bases, J shed 5 bases, and the junction held 5 bases outside the gene matches. The CDR3 sequence is 14 residues long. The CDR3 DNA sequence: TGTGCCAGCAGCTACGAGCGGGGACACAATGAGCAGTTCTTC. This sequence encodes CASSYERGHNEQFF.

The CDR3 DNA reads TGTGCCAGCAGCCCTAGACAGAAACCCCTCTATGGCTACACCTTC. Encoded protein: CASSPRQKPLYGYTF. This sequence joins TRBV7-9 and TRBJ1-2; TRBD1 is a possible D gene (5 bases). V dropped 5 bases and J dropped 4 bases, with 17 bases sitting between them. The CDR3 runs 15 residues. Germline V gives CDR1 SEHNR, CDR2 FQNEAQ (reference sequence).

With respect to this clonotype: Compared with germline, one end of the junction differs, possibly owing to a read error. The chain is built from TRBV7-2 and TRBJ1-1; TRBD1 matches 7 bases. Germline assignment: CDR1 SGHTA and CDR2 FQGNSA. This CDR3 contains 14 residues. CDR3 loop: CASSRTGQNTEASF. The CDR3 nucleotides read TGTGCCAGCAGCCGGACGGGACAGAACACTGAAGCTTCCTTT.

V and J are TRBV20-1 and TRBJ1-4, with TRBD1 as a possible D gene (5 bases). This CDR3 region has 15 residues. Per germline, CDR1 DFQATT and CDR2 SNEGSKA (reference sequence). V was trimmed by 1 base and J by 8 bases, leaving 17 bases between them. In DNA, the CDR3 is TGCAGTGCTAGAGGCGGGACCTTCGGAGGGGAAAAACTGTTTTTT. This encodes CSARGGTFGGEKLFF.

This rearrangement joins TRBV10-1 to TRBJ2-1; TRBD2 agrees at 10 bases. CDR1 is WNHNN and CDR2 is SYGVQD in the germline V gene (reference sequence). Trimming removed 3 bases from V and 4 bases from J; junction bases left unmatched: 12. This CDR3 spans 18 amino acids. CDR3 sequence: CASSDSSGGPSSYNEQFF. CDR3 coding DNA: TGCGCCAGCAGTGATTCTAGCGGGGGACCGTCTTCATACAATGAGCAGTTCTTC.

This clonotype was detected only a few times. The rearrangement links TRBV2 to TRBJ2-7; D possibly corresponds to TRBD2 (6 bases). The germline gives CDR1 SNHLY, CDR2 FYNNEI. The germline V and J ends were trimmed by 6 bases and 2 bases, with 14 bases remaining between them. This CDR3 has 14 residues. The CDR3 DNA reads as TGTGCCAGCAGCGAGGGGCGGACTACCTACGAGCAGTACTTC. This sequence encodes CASSEGRTTYEQYF.

This clonotype was observed a handful of times. This chain links TRBV19 with TRBJ2-1; 15 positions agree with TRBD2. Trimming removed 4 bases from V and 2 bases from J; junction bases left unmatched: 6. There are 18 residues in the CDR3. The germline CDR1 and CDR2 sequences are LNHDA and SQIVND (reference sequence). The CDR3 bases are TGTGCCAGTAGTACGGGACTAGCGGGGGGTTGGGCCTACAATGAGCAGTTCTTC. Protein sequence: CASSTGLAGGWAYNEQFF. Full variable domain (outside the CDR3, taken from reference TRBV19 and TRBJ2-1): DGGITQSPKYLFRKEGQNVTLSCEQNLNHDAMYWYRQDPGQGLRLIYYSQIVNDFQKGDIAEGYSVSREKKESFPLTVTSAQKNPTAFYLCASSTGLAGGWAYNEQFFGPGTRLTVL.

The V gene is TRBV6-1, the J gene TRBJ2-5; 8 positions agree with TRBD1. The CDR3 runs 14 residues. Germline V CDR1 and CDR2: MNHNS, SASEGT. Trimming took 6 bases from V and 4 from J; bases not matched to a gene: 7. CDR3 nucleotide sequence: TGTGCCAGCAGCAAACAGGGGGTTCGAGAGACCCAGTACTTC. This gives the protein CASSKQGVRETQYF.

This clonotype has more than one count but fewer than ten. CDR3 sequence reads: CASSSQTANTEAFF. The CDR3 nucleotides are TGTGCCAGCAGCTCCCAGACAGCTAACACTGAAGCTTTCTTT. The chain uses TRBV7-9 and TRBJ1-1; D possibly corresponds to TRBD1 (5 bases). Trimming cost V 4 bases and J 2 bases, with 11 bases left between them. The germline V gene encodes CDR1 SEHNR and CDR2 FQNEAQ (reference sequence). The CDR3 contains 14 residues.

This clonotype came up many times. V usage is TRBV15 and J usage is TRBJ2-1, with D possibly called TRBD1 or TRBD2 (6 bases each). Trimming took off 0 bases at V and 3 bases at J, with 15 bases between the two ends. This CDR3 is 17 amino acids long. Per germline, CDR1 LNHNV and CDR2 YYDKDF (reference sequence). The CDR3: CATSRDRRGTFYNEQFF. The CDR3 DNA follows: TGTGCCACCAGCAGAGATAGGAGGGGGACATTCTACAATGAGCAGTTCTTC.

J is TRBJ1-2 and V is TRBV19; 8 nucleotides agree with TRBD1. The germline CDR1 and CDR2 sequences are LNHDA and SQIVND (reference sequence). V was clipped by 3 bases and J by 2 bases; unmatched bases: 5. This CDR3 is 15 amino acids long. CDR3 amino acids: CASSIGQGKNYGYTF. CDR3 coding DNA: TGTGCCAGTAGTATCGGACAGGGAAAGAACTATGGCTACACCTTC. The full variable domain, its missing parts supplied by reference TRBV19 and TRBJ1-2, is DGGITQSPKYLFRKEGQNVTLSCEQNLNHDAMYWYRQDPGQGLRLIYYSQIVNDFQKGDIAEGYSVSREKKESFPLTVTSAQKNPTAFYLCASSIGQGKNYGYTFGSGTRLTVV.

This clonotype has only a few counts. The chain couples TRBV20-1 to TRBJ2-7, with 11 positions matching TRBD1. From germline, CDR1 is DFQATT and CDR2 SNEGSKA (reference sequence). J was trimmed by 5 bases and V by 6 bases; bases with no gene match: 3. This CDR3 has 12 residues. This chain's CDR3 is CSAGTGGDEQYF. CDR3 in DNA: TGCAGTGCGGGGACAGGGGGTGACGAGCAGTACTTC.

This clonotype was counted a few times. The gene calls are TRBV12-3 or TRBV12-4 and TRBJ2-5, with TRBD2 matching over 10 bases. V lost 1 base to trimming and J lost 7 bases; unmatched junction nucleotides: 9. This CDR3 spans 16 amino acids. This CDR3 is CASSLESSGGRATQYF. DNA of the CDR3: TGTGCCAGCAGTTTAGAGTCTAGCGGGGGACGGGCGACCCAGTACTTC.

A few counts support this clonotype. The chain carries TRBV12-3 or TRBV12-4 and TRBJ1-2; no firm D call. The germline V and J ends were trimmed by 6 bases and 8 bases, with 22 bases remaining between them. CDR3 length: 15 residues. In DNA, the CDR3 is TGTGCCAGCAGCCCTCCCCATGGGGAAGTCGACGGCTACACCTTC. Its protein is CASSPPHGEVDGYTF.

This clonotype was recorded at least ten times. The V and J genes are TRBV7-3 and TRBJ2-7; TRBD1 matches at 8 bases. This CDR3 contains 15 residues. Losses at the gene ends were 1 base for V and 1 base for J; bases not matched to a gene: 3. The V gene's germline CDR1 is SGHTA and CDR2 FQGTGA. CDR3 residues: CASSLSGQGSYEQYF. The DNA for the CDR3 is TGTGCCAGCAGCTTAAGTGGACAGGGATCCTACGAGCAGTACTTC. Drawing the rest from reference TRBV7-3 and TRBJ2-7, the complete variable domain is GAGVSQTPSNKVTEKGKYVELRCDPISGHTALYWYRQSLGQGPEFLIYFQGTGAADDSGLPNDRFFAVRPEGSVSTLKIQRTERGDSAVYLCASSLSGQGSYEQYFGPGTRLTVT.

The V call is TRBV3-1, the J call TRBJ2-3, with unresolved D. The CDR3 consists of 16 residues. The V end lost 5 bases, the J end lost 0 bases, and 15 bases lay between the germline ends. Germline values: CDR1 LGHDT, CDR2 YNNKEL (reference sequence). For the CDR3, the DNA is TGTGCCAGCAGCGGTTTACAAGAGGCTAGCACAGATACGCAGTATTTT. Translated: CASSGLQEASTDTQYF.

This clonotype has just a few counts. The chain couples TRBV20-1 to TRBJ2-7; weak D call: TRBD2 (5 bases). This CDR3 has 12 amino acids. The ends were cut back, 3 bases at V and 2 bases at J, with 8 bases in the middle. The V gene's germline CDR1 is DFQATT and CDR2 SNEGSKA (reference sequence). CDR3 loop: CSASSGTYEQYF. CDR3 DNA sequence: TGCAGTGCTAGTTCCGGGACCTACGAGCAGTACTTC.

The rearrangement joins TRBV10-1 to TRBJ1-1, with 9 bases identical to TRBD1. CDR1 and CDR2 (germline): WNHNN, SYGVQD (reference sequence). The CDR3 is 15 amino acids. V was pared by 0 bases and J by 3 bases, with 2 bases of the junction left unmatched. The chain's CDR3 is CASSESGQGYTEAFF. For the CDR3, the DNA is TGCGCCAGCAGTGAGTCCGGACAGGGGTACACTGAAGCTTTCTTT.

This clonotype was seen repeatedly, ten times or more. The chain recombines TRBV29-1 with TRBJ2-5; 9 bases line up with TRBD1. This CDR3 contains 14 residues. Germline values: CDR1 SQVTM, CDR2 ANQGSEA. V shed 8 bases and J 5 bases; nucleotides not matched to a gene: 12. CDR3 bases: TGCAGCTGGGACCCGGGACAGGGATTTGAGACCCAGTACTTC. This gives the protein CSWDPGQGFETQYF.

This clonotype was detected a few times. The gene calls are TRBV4-1 and TRBJ1-4; the D gene is possibly TRBD1 (5 bases). Germline CDR1 reads MGHRA; CDR2 reads YSYEKL. V was trimmed by 0 bases and J by 6 bases, leaving 11 bases between them. CDR3 length: 15 residues. For the CDR3, the DNA is TGCGCCAGCAGCCAAGAGTTCAGGGTATATGAAAAACTGTTTTTT. It yields the protein CASSQEFRVYEKLFF.

V usage is TRBV6-1 and J usage is TRBJ2-3; a possible D gene is TRBD2 (6 bases). The CDR3 runs to 15 residues. V lost 3 bases and J 1 base, leaving 11 bases between the germline ends. Germline V lookup: CDR1 MNHNS, CDR2 SASEGT. CDR3 loop: CASSDGGDGTDTQYF. The CDR3 DNA is TGTGCCAGCAGTGATGGCGGGGACGGCACAGATACGCAGTATTTT.

This clonotype was counted ten times or more. This sequence joins TRBV5-1 and TRBJ2-7; 7 bases match TRBD2. The V gene's germline CDR1 is SGHRS and CDR2 YFSETQ. This CDR3 has 15 amino acids. The V gene end was trimmed by 4 bases and the J gene end by 0 bases; junction bases not matched to a gene: 7. The CDR3 DNA reads as TGCGCCAGCAGCGATCCTAGCGGCAACTCCTACGAGCAGTACTTC. Its translation: CASSDPSGNSYEQYF.

This clonotype came up many times. The CDR3 region is CASRRDRGSGQPQHF. CDR3 nucleotides: TGTGCCAGCAGGCGGGACAGGGGTTCCGGGCAGCCCCAGCATTTT. The rearrangement joins TRBV2 to TRBJ1-5; 10 bases line up with TRBD1. The V segment lost 6 bases and the J segment 7 bases; nucleotides outside the gene matches: 9. The germline V gene has CDR1 SNHLY and CDR2 FYNNEI. The CDR3 runs to 15 residues.